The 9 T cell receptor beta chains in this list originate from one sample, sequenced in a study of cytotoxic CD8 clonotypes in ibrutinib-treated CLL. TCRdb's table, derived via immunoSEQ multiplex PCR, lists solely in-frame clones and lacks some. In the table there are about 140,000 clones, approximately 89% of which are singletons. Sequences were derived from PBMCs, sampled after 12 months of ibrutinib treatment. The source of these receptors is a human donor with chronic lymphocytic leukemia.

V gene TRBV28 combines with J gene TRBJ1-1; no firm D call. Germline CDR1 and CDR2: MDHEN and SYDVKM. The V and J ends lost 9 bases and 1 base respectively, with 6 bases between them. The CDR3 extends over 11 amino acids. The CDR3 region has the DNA TGTGCCAGTACAGAGAACACTGAAGCTTTCTTT. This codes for CASTENTEAFF.

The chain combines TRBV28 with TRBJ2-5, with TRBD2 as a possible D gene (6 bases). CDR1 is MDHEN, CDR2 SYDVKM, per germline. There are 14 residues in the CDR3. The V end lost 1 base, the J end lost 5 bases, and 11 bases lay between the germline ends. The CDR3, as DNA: TGTGCCAGCAGTTTATTTGGAGGGATGGAGACCCAGTACTTC. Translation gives CASSLFGGMETQYF.

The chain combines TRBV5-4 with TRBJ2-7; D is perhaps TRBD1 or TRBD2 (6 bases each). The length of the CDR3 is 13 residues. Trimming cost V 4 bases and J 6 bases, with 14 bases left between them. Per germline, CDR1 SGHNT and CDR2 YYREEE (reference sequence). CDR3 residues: CASSDTGRPEQYF. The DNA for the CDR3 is TGTGCCAGCAGCGATACAGGGAGGCCCGAGCAGTACTTC.

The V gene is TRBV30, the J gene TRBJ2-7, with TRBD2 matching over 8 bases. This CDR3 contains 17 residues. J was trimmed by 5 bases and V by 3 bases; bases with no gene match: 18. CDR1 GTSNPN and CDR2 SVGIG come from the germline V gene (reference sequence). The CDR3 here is CAWRGSKLAAHWNEQYF. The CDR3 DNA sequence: TGTGCCTGGAGGGGGTCGAAACTAGCGGCCCACTGGAACGAGCAGTACTTC.

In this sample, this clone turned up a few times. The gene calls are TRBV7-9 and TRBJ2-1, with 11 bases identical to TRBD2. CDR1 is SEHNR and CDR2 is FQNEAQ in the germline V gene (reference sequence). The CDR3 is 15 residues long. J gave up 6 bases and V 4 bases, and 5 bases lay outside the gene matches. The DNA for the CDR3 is TGTGCCAGCAGCTCCCATCTAGCGGGAGGCAATGAGCAGTTCTTC. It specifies CASSSHLAGGNEQFF.

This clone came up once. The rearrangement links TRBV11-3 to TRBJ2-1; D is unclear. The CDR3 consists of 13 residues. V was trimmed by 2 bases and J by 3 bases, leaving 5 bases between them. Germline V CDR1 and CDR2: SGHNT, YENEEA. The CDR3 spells CASSLRDYNEQFF. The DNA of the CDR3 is TGTGCCAGCAGCTTAAGGGACTACAATGAGCAGTTCTTC.

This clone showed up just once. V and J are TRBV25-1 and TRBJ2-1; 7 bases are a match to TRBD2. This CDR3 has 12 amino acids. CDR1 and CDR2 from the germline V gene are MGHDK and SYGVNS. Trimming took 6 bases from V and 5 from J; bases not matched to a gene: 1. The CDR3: CASSRGDNEQFF. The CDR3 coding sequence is TGTGCCAGCAGCCGGGGGGACAATGAGCAGTTCTTC.

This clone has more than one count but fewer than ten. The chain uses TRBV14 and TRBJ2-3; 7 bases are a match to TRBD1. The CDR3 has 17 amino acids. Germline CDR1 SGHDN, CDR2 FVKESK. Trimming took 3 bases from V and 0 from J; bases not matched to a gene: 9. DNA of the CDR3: TGTGCCAGCAGCCAGGAAATCGGGACAGCTAGCACAGATACGCAGTATTTT. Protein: CASSQEIGTASTDTQYF.

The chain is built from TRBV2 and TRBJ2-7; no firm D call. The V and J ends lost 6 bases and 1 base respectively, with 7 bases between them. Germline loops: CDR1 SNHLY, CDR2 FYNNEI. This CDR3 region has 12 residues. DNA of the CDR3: TGTGCCAGCAGAACAGAGTCCTACGAGCAGTACTTC. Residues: CASRTESYEQYF.